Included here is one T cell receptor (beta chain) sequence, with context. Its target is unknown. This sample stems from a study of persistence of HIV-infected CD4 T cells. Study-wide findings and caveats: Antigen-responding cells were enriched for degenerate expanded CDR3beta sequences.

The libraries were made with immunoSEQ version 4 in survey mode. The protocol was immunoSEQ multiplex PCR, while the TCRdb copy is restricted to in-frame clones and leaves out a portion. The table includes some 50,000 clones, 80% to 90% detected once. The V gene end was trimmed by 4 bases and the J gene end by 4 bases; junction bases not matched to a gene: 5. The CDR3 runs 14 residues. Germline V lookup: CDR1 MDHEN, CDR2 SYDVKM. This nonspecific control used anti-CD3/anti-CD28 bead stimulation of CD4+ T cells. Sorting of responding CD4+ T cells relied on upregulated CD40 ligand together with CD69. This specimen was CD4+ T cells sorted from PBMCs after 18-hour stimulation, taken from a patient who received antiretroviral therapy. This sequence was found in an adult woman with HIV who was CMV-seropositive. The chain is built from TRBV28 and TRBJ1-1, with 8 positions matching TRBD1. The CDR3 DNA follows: TGTGCCAGCAGTTCGACAGGGGAGGGCACTGAAGCTTTCTTT. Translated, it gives CASSSTGEGTEAFF. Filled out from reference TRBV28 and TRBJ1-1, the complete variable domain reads DVKVTQSSRYLVKRTGEKVFLECVQDMDHENMFWYRQDPGLGLRLIYFSYDVKMKEKGDIPEGYSVSREKKERFSLILESASTNQTSMYLCASSSTGEGTEAFFGQGTRLTVV.